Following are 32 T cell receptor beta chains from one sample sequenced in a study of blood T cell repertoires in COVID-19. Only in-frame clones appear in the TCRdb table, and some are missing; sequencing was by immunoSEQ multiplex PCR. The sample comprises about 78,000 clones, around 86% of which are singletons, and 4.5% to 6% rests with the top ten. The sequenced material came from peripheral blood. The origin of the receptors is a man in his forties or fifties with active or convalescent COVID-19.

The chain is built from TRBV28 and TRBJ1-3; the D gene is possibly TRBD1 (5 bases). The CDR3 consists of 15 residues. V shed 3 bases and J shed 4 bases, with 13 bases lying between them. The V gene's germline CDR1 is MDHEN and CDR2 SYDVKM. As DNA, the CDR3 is TGTGCCAGCAGTTTGACCAAGGGGTCAGGAAACACCATATATTTT. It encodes CASSLTKGSGNTIYF.

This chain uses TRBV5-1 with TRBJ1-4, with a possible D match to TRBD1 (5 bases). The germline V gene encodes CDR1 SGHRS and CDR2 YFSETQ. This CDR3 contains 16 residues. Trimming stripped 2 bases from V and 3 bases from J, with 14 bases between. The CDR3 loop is CASSFGRGRANEKLFF. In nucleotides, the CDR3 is TGCGCCAGCAGCTTCGGGAGGGGTAGAGCTAATGAAAAACTGTTTTTT.

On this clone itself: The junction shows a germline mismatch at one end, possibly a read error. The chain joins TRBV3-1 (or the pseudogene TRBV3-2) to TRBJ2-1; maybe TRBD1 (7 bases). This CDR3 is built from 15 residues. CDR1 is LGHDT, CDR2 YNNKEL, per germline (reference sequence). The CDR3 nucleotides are TGTGCCAGCAGCCCTGGAGGGGGCTCCGACAATGAGCAGTTCTTC. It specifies CASSPGGGSDNEQFF.

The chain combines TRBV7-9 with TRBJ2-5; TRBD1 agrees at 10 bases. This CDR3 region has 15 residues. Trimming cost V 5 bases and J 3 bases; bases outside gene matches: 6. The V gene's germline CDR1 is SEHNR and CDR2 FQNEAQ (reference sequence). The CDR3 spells CASSTDRGRKETQYF. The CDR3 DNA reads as TGTGCCAGCAGCACAGACAGGGGGCGCAAAGAGACCCAGTACTTC.

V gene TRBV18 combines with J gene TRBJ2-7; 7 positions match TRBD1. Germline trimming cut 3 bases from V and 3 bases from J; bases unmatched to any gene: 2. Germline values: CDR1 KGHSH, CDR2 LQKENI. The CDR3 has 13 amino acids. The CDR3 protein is CASSPGQDYEQYV. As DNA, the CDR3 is TGTGCCAGCTCACCTGGACAGGACTACGAGCAGTACGTC.

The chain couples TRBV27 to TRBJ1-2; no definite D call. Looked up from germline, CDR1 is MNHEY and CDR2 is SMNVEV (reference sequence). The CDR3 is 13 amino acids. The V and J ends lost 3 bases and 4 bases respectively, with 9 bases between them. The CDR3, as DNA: TGTGCCAGCAGTTTGCGGGGAGTCTATGGCTACACCTTC. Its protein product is CASSLRGVYGYTF.

The CDR3 DNA reads TGTGCCAGCAGTTTGGGGCAGTACACAGATACGCAGTATTTT. Translated, it gives CASSLGQYTDTQYF. V and J are TRBV27 and TRBJ2-3; D perhaps matches TRBD1 (5 bases). Germline V CDR1 and CDR2: MNHEY, SMNVEV (reference sequence). The germline V and J ends were trimmed by 3 bases and 2 bases, with 9 bases remaining between them. The CDR3 sequence is 14 residues long.

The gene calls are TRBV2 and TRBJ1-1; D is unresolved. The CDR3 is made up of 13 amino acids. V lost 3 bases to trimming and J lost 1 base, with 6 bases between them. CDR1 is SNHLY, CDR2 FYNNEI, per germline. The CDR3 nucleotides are TGTGCCAGCAGTGAGGCCCCGAACACTGAAGCTTTCTTT. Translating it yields CASSEAPNTEAFF.

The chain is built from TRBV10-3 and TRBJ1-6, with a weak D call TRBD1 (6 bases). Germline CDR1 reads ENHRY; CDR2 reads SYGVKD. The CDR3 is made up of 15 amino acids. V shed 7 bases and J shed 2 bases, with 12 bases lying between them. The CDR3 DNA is TGTGCCATCAATCCAGGGGATGCCTATAATTCACCCCTCCACTTT. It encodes CAINPGDAYNSPLHF.

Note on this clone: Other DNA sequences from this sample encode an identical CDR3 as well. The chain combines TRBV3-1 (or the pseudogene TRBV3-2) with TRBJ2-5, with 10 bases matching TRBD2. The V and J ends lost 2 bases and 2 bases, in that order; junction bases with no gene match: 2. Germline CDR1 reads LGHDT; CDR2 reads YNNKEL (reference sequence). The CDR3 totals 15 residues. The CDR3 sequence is CASSQSSGGQETQYF. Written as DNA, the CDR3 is TGTGCCAGCAGCCAATCTAGCGGGGGACAAGAGACCCAGTACTTC.

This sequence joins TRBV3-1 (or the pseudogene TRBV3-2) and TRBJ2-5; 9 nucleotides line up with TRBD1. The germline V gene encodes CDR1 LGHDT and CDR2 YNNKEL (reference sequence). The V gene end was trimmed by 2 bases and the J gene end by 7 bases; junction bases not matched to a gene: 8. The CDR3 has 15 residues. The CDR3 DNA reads TGTGCCAGCAGCCAACGGACAGGGGCCGACTTGACCCAGTACTTC. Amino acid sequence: CASSQRTGADLTQYF.

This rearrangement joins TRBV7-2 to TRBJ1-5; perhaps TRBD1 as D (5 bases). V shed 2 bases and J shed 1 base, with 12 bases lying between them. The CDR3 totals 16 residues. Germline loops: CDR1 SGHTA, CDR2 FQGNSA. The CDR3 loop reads CASSLKGGQSNQPQHF. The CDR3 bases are TGTGCCAGCAGCTTAAAAGGCGGACAAAGCAATCAGCCCCAGCATTTT.

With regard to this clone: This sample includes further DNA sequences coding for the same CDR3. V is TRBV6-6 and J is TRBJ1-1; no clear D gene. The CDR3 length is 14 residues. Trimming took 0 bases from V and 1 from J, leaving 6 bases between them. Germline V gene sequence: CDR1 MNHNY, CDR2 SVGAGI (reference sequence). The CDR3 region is CASSYSEGNTEAFF. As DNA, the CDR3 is TGTGCCAGCAGTTACTCGGAGGGGAACACTGAAGCTTTCTTT.

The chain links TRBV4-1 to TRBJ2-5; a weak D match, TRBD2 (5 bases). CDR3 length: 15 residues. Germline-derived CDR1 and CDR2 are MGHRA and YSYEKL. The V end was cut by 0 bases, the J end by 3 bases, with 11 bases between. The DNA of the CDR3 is TGCGCCAGCAGCCAAGATGGTACTAGTGAAGAGACCCAGTACTTC. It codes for CASSQDGTSEETQYF.

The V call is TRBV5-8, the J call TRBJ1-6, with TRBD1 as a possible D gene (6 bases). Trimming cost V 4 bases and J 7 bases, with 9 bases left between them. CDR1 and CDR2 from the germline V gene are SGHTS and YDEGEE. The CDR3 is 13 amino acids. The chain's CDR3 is CASSKDRNSPLHF. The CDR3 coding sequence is TGTGCCAGCAGCAAAGACAGGAATTCACCCCTCCACTTT. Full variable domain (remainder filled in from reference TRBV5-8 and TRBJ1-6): EAGVTQSPTHLIKTRGQQATLRCSPISGHTSVYWYQQALGLGLQFLLWYDEGEERNRGNFPPRFSGRQFPNYSSELNVNALELEDSALYLCASSKDRNSPLHFGNGTRLTVT.

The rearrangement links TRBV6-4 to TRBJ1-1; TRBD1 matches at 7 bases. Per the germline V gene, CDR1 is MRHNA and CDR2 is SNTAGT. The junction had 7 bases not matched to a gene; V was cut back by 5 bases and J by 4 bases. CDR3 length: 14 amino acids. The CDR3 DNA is TGTGCCAGCAGTTCTCAGGGGGTCGGCACTGAAGCTTTCTTT. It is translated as CASSSQGVGTEAFF.

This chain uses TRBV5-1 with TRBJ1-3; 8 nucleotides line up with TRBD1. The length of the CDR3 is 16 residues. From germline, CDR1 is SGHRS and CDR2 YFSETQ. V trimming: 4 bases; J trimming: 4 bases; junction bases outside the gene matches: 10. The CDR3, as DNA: TGCGCCAGCAGCCCCGAGGGACAGGTCTACGGAAACACCATATATTTT. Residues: CASSPEGQVYGNTIYF.

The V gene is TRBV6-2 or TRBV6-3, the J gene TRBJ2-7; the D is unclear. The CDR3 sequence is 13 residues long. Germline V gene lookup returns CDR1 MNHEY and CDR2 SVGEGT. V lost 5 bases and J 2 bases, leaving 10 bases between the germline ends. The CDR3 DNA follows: TGTGCCAGCAGTCCAGTGTCAGCCTACGAGCAGTACTTC. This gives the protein CASSPVSAYEQYF.

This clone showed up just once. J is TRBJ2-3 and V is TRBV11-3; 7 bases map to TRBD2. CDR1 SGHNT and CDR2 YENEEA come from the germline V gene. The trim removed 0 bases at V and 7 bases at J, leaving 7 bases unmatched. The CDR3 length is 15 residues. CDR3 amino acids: CASSLEGGDRNTQYF. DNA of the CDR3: TGTGCCAGCAGCTTAGAGGGAGGGGACCGAAATACGCAGTATTTT.

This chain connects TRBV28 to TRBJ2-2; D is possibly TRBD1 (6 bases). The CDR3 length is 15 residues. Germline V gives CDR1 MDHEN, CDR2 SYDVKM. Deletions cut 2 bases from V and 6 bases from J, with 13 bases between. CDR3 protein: CASSLGGRDAGELFF. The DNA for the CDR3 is TGTGCCAGCAGTTTAGGGGGCAGAGATGCCGGGGAGCTGTTTTTT.

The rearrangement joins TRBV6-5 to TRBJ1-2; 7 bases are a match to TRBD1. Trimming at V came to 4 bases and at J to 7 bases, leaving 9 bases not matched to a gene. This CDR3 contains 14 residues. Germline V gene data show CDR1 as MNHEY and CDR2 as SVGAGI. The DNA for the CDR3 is TGTGCCAGCAGTTCCCCTGGTGAGGGGGCTGGCTACACCTTC. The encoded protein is CASSSPGEGAGYTF.

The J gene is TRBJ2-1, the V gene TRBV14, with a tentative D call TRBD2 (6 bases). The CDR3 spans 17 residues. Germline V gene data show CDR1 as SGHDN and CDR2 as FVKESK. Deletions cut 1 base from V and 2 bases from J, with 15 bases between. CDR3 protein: CASSQVAGRGAYNEQFF. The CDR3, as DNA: TGTGCCAGCAGCCAAGTTGCGGGGCGGGGAGCCTACAATGAGCAGTTCTTC.

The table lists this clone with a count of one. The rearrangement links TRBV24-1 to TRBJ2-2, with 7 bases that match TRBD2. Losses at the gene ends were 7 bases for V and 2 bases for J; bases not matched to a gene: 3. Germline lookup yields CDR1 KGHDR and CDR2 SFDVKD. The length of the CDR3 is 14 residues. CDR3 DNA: TGTGCCACCAGGGAGACTAGCAACACCGGGGAGCTGTTTTTT. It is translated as CATRETSNTGELFF.

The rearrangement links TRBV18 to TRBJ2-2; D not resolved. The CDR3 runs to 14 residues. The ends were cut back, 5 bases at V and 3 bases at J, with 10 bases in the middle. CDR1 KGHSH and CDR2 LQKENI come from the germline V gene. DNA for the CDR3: TGTGCCAGCTCATCCGACACCTACACCGGGGAGCTGTTTTTT. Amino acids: CASSSDTYTGELFF. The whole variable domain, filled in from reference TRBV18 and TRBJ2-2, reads NAGVMQNPRHLVRRRGQEARLRCSPMKGHSHVYWYRQLPEEGLKFMVYLQKENIIDESGMPKERFSAEFPKEGPSILRIQQVVRGDSAAYFCASSSDTYTGELFFGEGSRLTVL.

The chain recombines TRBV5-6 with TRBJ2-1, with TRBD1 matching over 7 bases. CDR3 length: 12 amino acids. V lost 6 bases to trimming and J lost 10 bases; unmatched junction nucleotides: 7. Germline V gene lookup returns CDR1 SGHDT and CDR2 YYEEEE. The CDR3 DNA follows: TGTGCCAGCACCCTGACAGGGAACGAGCAGTTCTTC. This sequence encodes CASTLTGNEQFF.

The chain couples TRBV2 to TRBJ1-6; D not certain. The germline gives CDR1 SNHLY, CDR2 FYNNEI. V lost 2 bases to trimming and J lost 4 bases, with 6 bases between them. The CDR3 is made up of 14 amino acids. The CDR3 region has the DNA TGTGCCAGCAGTGAATCGGGTTATAATTCACCCCTCCACTTT. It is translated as CASSESGYNSPLHF.

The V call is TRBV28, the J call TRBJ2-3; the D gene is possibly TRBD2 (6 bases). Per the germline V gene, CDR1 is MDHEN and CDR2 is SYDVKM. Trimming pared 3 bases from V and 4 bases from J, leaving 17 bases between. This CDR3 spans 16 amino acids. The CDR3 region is CASSFRRGGAPDTQYF. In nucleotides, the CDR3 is TGTGCCAGCAGTTTCCGTAGGGGCGGGGCACCAGATACGCAGTATTTT.

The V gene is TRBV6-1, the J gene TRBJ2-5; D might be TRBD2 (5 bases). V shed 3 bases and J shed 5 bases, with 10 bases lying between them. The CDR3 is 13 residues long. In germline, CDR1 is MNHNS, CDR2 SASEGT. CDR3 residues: CASSDAGRETQYF. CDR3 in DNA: TGTGCCAGCAGTGATGCGGGCAGGGAGACCCAGTACTTC.

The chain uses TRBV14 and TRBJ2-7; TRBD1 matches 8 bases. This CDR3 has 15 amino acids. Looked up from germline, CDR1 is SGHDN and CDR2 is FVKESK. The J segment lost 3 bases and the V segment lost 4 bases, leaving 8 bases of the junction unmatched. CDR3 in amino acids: CASSPGQGRYYEQYF. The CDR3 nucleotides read TGTGCCAGCAGCCCAGGACAGGGCCGCTACTACGAGCAGTACTTC.

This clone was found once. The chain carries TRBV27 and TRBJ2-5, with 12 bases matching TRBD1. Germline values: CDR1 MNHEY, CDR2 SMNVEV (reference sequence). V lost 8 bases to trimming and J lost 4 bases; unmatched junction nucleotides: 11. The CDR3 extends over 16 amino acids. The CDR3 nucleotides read TGTGCCAGCGGCCCGGGACAGGGGGCAAGGGGAGAGACCCAGTACTTC. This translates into CASGPGQGARGETQYF.

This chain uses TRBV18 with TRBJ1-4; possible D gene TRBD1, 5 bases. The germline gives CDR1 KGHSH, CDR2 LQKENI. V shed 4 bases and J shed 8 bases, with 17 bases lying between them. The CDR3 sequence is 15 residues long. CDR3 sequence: CASSLTGHLGEKLFF. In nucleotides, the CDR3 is TGTGCCAGCTCACTAACAGGACACCTAGGGGAAAAACTGTTTTTT.

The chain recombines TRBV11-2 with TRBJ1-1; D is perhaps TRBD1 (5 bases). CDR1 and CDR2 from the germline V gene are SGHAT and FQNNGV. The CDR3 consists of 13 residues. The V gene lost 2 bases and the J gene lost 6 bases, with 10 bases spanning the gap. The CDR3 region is CASSLSGLAEAFF. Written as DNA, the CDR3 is TGTGCCAGCAGCTTATCAGGGTTGGCTGAAGCTTTCTTT.